Detailed here is one TCR beta chain. CDR3 length: 15 residues. Germline V lookup: CDR1 SGHNT, CDR2 YENEEA. The junction had 8 bases not matched to a gene; V was cut back by 1 base and J by 6 bases. Measured with immunoSEQ multiplex PCR; TCRdb has only the in-frame clones, and not every one. Of about 440,000 clones in the sample, approximately 90% were seen once. The data were obtained in a study of blood T cell repertoires in COVID-19. V is TRBV11-3 and J is TRBJ2-7; 8 bases line up with TRBD1. Material for sequencing was PBMCs or T cells enriched from blood (not recorded which). This clonotype was sampled from a woman aged 18-29 years with acute COVID-19. The CDR3 region is CASSLGGQGSGEQYF. Here the CDR3 DNA reads TGTGCCAGCAGCTTAGGCGGACAGGGTTCGGGCGAGCAGTACTTC.